What follows are 24 T cell receptor beta chains derived from one specimen sequenced in a study of cytomegalovirus exposure and HLA in healthy donors listed by TCRdb under 2017. Library method: the immunoSEQ multiplex PCR assay. For the multiplex PCR, a mixture combining 60 forward primers for TCR Vbeta segments and 13 reverse primers for TCR Jbeta segments was used. Held by TCRdb, this immuneACCESS table contains in-frame sequences only and omits some clones. Under half of the omission traces to an unresolved V gene where checked; the cause of the rest is unknown. This sample has 200,000 or so clones in its table, and approximately 88% of those were observed once. The ten largest clones capture approximately 0.26% of the sample. Sequencing was performed on PBMCs. These receptors all come from a boy between 10 and 17 years old in good health and CMV-seronegative.

The chain combines TRBV9 with TRBJ2-1, with 10 nucleotides matching TRBD2. Germline trimming cut 4 bases from V and 6 bases from J; bases unmatched to any gene: 4. The CDR3 contains 14 residues. Germline V CDR1 and CDR2: SGDLS, YYNGEE. CDR3 protein: CASSSSGSTNEQFF. For the CDR3, the DNA is TGTGCCAGCAGCTCTAGCGGGAGCACCAATGAGCAGTTCTTC. The full variable domain, its missing parts supplied by reference TRBV9 and TRBJ2-1, is DSGVTQTPKHLITATGQRVTLRCSPRSGDLSVYWYQQSLDQGLQFLIQYYNGEERAKGNILERFSAQQFPDLHSELNLSSLELGDSALYFCASSSSGSTNEQFFGPGTRLTVL.

V is TRBV4-1 and J is TRBJ2-1; D gene ambiguous. CDR1 and CDR2 from the germline V gene are MGHRA and YSYEKL. This CDR3 spans 13 amino acids. Deletions cut 0 bases from V and 10 bases from J, with 10 bases between. CDR3 bases: TGCGCCAGCAGCCAAGATCCCAGTTGGGAGCAGTTCTTC. Its translation is CASSQDPSWEQFF.

The chain employs TRBV5-4 and TRBJ2-6; 10 bases are shared with TRBD2. V was clipped by 0 bases and J by 4 bases; unmatched bases: 10. Germline CDR1 reads SGHNT; CDR2 reads YYREEE (reference sequence). CDR3 length equals 19 residues. The CDR3 here is CASSLAPSGGAPGANVLTF. As DNA, the CDR3 is TGTGCCAGCAGCTTGGCCCCCAGCGGGGGGGCGCCCGGGGCCAACGTCCTGACTTTC.

This CDR3 reads CASSNRDRPHEQYF. For the CDR3, the DNA is TGTGCCAGCAGCAACCGGGACAGGCCCCACGAGCAGTACTTC. The V gene is TRBV7-9, the J gene TRBJ2-7, with 8 bases identical to TRBD1. The CDR3 consists of 14 residues. V was pared by 5 bases and J by 5 bases, with 8 bases of the junction left unmatched. CDR1 and CDR2 from the germline V gene are SEHNR and FQNEAQ (reference sequence).

This clone appeared once. This chain links TRBV2 with TRBJ2-1, with D possibly being TRBD1 (6 bases). V lost 7 bases and J lost 2, with 9 bases in between. This CDR3 has 13 residues. Germline CDR1 SNHLY, CDR2 FYNNEI. The CDR3 region has the DNA TGTGCCAGCACAGGGGCTACCTACAATGAGCAGTTCTTC. Amino acids: CASTGATYNEQFF.

The J gene is TRBJ2-7, the V gene TRBV9; D is uncertain. This CDR3 has 13 amino acids. V was pared by 0 bases and J by 6 bases, with 10 bases between. Germline CDR1 and CDR2: SGDLS and YYNGEE. CDR3 protein: CASSVVFGSEQYF. The CDR3 nucleotides are TGTGCCAGCAGCGTAGTCTTCGGTTCCGAGCAGTACTTC. The variable domain in full, with the rest retrieved from reference TRBV9 and TRBJ2-7, is DSGVTQTPKHLITATGQRVTLRCSPRSGDLSVYWYQQSLDQGLQFLIQYYNGEERAKGNILERFSAQQFPDLHSELNLSSLELGDSALYFCASSVVFGSEQYFGPGTRLTVT.

The CDR3 is CASSLGEYRSSTDTQYF. CDR3 nucleotides: TGTGCCAGCAGCTTAGGGGAGTACAGATCTAGCACAGATACGCAGTATTTT. The gene calls are TRBV7-4 and TRBJ2-3, with D possibly being TRBD2 (5 bases). Germline assignment: CDR1 SGHVT and CDR2 SQSDAQ. Trimming left V 1 base short and J 0 bases short, with 14 bases between. This CDR3 spans 17 amino acids.

This clone was seen a single time. The chain has TRBV7-9 and TRBJ1-2; D is ambiguous. Germline V gives CDR1 SEHNR, CDR2 FQNEAQ (reference sequence). The V end lost 1 base, the J end lost 4 bases, and 16 bases lay between the germline ends. The CDR3 loop spans 16 amino acids. CDR3 coding DNA: TGTGCCAGCAGCTTAGACGCGGAGGAATGGAGCTATGGCTACACCTTC. This gives the protein CASSLDAEEWSYGYTF.

The chain carries TRBV27 and TRBJ2-7, with 11 bases identical to TRBD2. The CDR3 has 14 amino acids. CDR1 is MNHEY and CDR2 is SMNVEV in the germline V gene (reference sequence). Trimming cost V 4 bases and J 3 bases; bases outside gene matches: 2. CDR3 sequence reads: CASSSTSGSYEQYF. CDR3 sequence (DNA): TGTGCCAGCAGTTCTACTAGCGGGAGCTACGAGCAGTACTTC.

This clone was seen once. This chain uses TRBV29-1 with TRBJ1-2; 9 nucleotides align to TRBD1. Germline CDR1 is SQVTM and CDR2 is ANQGSEA. J lost 4 bases, V lost 0 bases, and 9 bases had no gene match. This CDR3 has 16 amino acids. The CDR3 nucleotides read TGCAGCGTTGAAGATCGCCCGGGACAGGGAGTCTATGGCTACACCTTC. Translated: CSVEDRPGQGVYGYTF.

This clone was found a few times. This chain links TRBV5-1 with TRBJ2-2; tentative D call: TRBD2 (6 bases). CDR1 is SGHRS and CDR2 is YFSETQ in the germline V gene. V lost 1 base, J lost 6 bases, and 10 bases lay in between. CDR3 length: 14 residues. The CDR3 bases are TGCGCCAGCAGCTTGTATCGCGGGGCCGGGGAGCTGTTTTTT. This sequence encodes CASSLYRGAGELFF.

The chain couples TRBV2 to TRBJ2-2, with TRBD2 identical over 7 bases. Trimming at V came to 8 bases and at J to 0 bases, leaving 12 bases not matched to a gene. From germline, CDR1 is SNHLY and CDR2 FYNNEI. CDR3 length equals 17 residues. The CDR3 region is CASSPGGLPANTGELFF. CDR3 DNA: TGTGCCAGCTCACCGGGAGGACTCCCCGCGAACACCGGGGAGCTGTTTTTT.

The chain couples TRBV7-9 to TRBJ2-7; 8 nucleotides align to TRBD1. Germline V gives CDR1 SEHNR, CDR2 FQNEAQ (reference sequence). The V gene end was trimmed by 2 bases and the J gene end by 2 bases; junction bases not matched to a gene: 8. The CDR3 consists of 16 residues. The CDR3 coding sequence is TGTGCCAGCAGCTTAATAAGTGGGACAGGAACCTACGAGCAGTACTTC. Translated: CASSLISGTGTYEQYF.

This clone was observed once. The rearrangement links TRBV7-2 to TRBJ1-1, with a possible D match to TRBD1 (6 bases). The V gene's germline CDR1 is SGHTA and CDR2 FQGNSA. This CDR3 has 16 residues. Trimming took off 5 bases at V and 5 bases at J, with 21 bases between the two ends. The CDR3 loop is CASSREGGRLRTEAFF. In nucleotides, the CDR3 is TGTGCCAGCAGCCGGGAGGGGGGAAGGTTAAGGACTGAAGCTTTCTTT.

V and J are TRBV13 and TRBJ2-7; TRBD1 matches 10 bases. The CDR3 extends over 17 amino acids. Germline CDR1 and CDR2: PRHDT and FYEKMQ (reference sequence). Trimming took 5 bases from V and 4 from J; bases not matched to a gene: 14. This CDR3 reads CASSSPPGTGDAYEQYF. The CDR3 bases are TGTGCCAGCAGCAGCCCCCCAGGGACAGGGGACGCATACGAGCAGTACTTC.

The chain carries TRBV4-1 and TRBJ2-1, with TRBD2 as a possible D gene (6 bases). The V and J ends lost 3 bases and 2 bases respectively, with 23 bases between them. Per germline, CDR1 MGHRA and CDR2 YSYEKL. The CDR3 totals 19 residues. DNA for the CDR3: TGCGCCAGCAGCCACAAAGCTGGGGGGTCTGGGAGCACCTACAATGAGCAGTTCTTC. It codes for CASSHKAGGSGSTYNEQFF.

This clone occurred a few times. This CDR3 is CASSHGGTQYF. CDR3 in DNA: TGTGCCAGCAGCCACGGGGGGACCCAGTACTTC. The rearrangement links TRBV6-6 to TRBJ2-5; a possible D gene is TRBD2 (6 bases). The V gene's germline CDR1 is MNHNY and CDR2 SVGAGI (reference sequence). The CDR3 contains 11 residues. Trimming pared 6 bases from V and 7 bases from J, leaving 9 bases between.

The table lists this clone with a few counts. V gene TRBV6-1 combines with J gene TRBJ2-7; the D gene is possibly TRBD1 (5 bases). CDR3 length: 13 amino acids. Deletions cut 3 bases from V and 4 bases from J, with 10 bases between. Germline-derived CDR1 and CDR2 are MNHNS and SASEGT. The CDR3 bases are TGTGCCAGCAGTGACCGACAGATTTACGAGCAGTACTTC. Encoded protein: CASSDRQIYEQYF.

The genes are TRBV7-9 and TRBJ2-1; TRBD2 might be the D (6 bases). The CDR3 runs 16 residues. Germline CDR1 reads SEHNR; CDR2 reads FQNEAQ (reference sequence). Trimming took 11 bases from V and 11 from J, leaving 31 bases between them. The CDR3 sequence: CAAEGGAERTVGKQFF. The DNA of the CDR3 is TGTGCCGCCGAAGGAGGGGCCGAGCGGACTGTTGGGAAGCAGTTCTTC.

The table lists this clone with a few counts. The chain combines TRBV11-2 with TRBJ2-7; TRBD2 aligns across 9 bases. The CDR3 sequence is 15 residues long. CDR1 is SGHAT, CDR2 FQNNGV, per germline. V lost 8 bases, J lost 2 bases, and 10 bases stayed unmatched. The CDR3 DNA reads as TGTGCCAGCGGCCGACCCGGGACTAGCCCCTACGAGCAGTACTTC. Translated: CASGRPGTSPYEQYF.

The chain carries TRBV7-9 and TRBJ1-1; 12 nucleotides line up with TRBD1. V lost 6 bases, J lost 5 bases, and 16 bases stayed unmatched. Germline-derived CDR1 and CDR2 are SEHNR and FQNEAQ (reference sequence). The CDR3 is made up of 18 amino acids. The CDR3 region is CASRSAPPGQGAWTEAFF. CDR3 bases: TGTGCCAGCAGGTCGGCGCCTCCGGGACAGGGGGCTTGGACTGAAGCTTTCTTT.

The table lists this clone with a count of one. This chain links TRBV9 with TRBJ2-3, with 10 nucleotides matching TRBD1. Per germline, CDR1 SGDLS and CDR2 YYNGEE. The CDR3 spans 17 residues. The junction had 8 bases not matched to a gene; V was cut back by 3 bases and J by 1 base. DNA of the CDR3: TGTGCCAGCAGCGAGACAGGGGGCTCCTTGGGCACAGATACGCAGTATTTT. This translates into CASSETGGSLGTDTQYF.

The V gene is TRBV2, the J gene TRBJ2-1, with D unclear. The CDR3 covers 13 residues. CDR1 is SNHLY and CDR2 is FYNNEI in the germline V gene. Trimming pared 4 bases from V and 6 bases from J, leaving 10 bases between. For the CDR3, the DNA is TGTGCCAGCAGTGGCGGCAGACCCAATGAGCAGTTCTTC. It specifies CASSGGRPNEQFF. The variable domain in full, with the rest retrieved from reference TRBV2 and TRBJ2-1, is EPEVTQTPSHQVTQMGQEVILRCVPISNHLYFYWYRQILGQKVEFLVSFYNNEISEKSEIFDDQFSVERPDGSNFTLKIRSTKLEDSAMYFCASSGGRPNEQFFGPGTRLTVL.

The rearrangement links TRBV19 to TRBJ2-3; 10 positions match TRBD2. V lost 4 bases, J lost 6 bases, and 4 bases stayed unmatched. The germline gives CDR1 LNHDA, CDR2 SQIVND (reference sequence). The CDR3 has 14 amino acids. CDR3 region: CASSRGLASDTQYF. CDR3 coding DNA: TGTGCCAGTAGTAGGGGACTAGCGTCTGATACGCAGTATTTT.